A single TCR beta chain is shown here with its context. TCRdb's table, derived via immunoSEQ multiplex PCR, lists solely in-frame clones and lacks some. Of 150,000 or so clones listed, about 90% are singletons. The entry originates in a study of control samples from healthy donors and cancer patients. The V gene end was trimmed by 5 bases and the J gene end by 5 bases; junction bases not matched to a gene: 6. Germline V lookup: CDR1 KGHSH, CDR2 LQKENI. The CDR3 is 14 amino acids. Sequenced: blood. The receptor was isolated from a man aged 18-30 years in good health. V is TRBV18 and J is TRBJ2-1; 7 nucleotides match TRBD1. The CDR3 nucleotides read TGTGCCAGCTCAATCCAGGGGGTCGACAATGAGCAGTTCTTC. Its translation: CASSIQGVDNEQFF. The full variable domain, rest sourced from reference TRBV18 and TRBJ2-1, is NAGVMQNPRHLVRRRGQEARLRCSPMKGHSHVYWYRQLPEEGLKFMVYLQKENIIDESGMPKERFSAEFPKEGPSILRIQQVVRGDSAAYFCASSIQGVDNEQFFGPGTRLTVL.